The 23 T cell receptor beta chains given below trace back to one sample, sequenced in a study of control samples from healthy donors and cancer patients. Here immunoSEQ multiplex PCR was the method, and the copy in TCRdb shows in-frame clones only, minus some. The table shows about 120,000 clones, with roughly 91% occurring only once. Sequenced input: blood. The receptors derive from a middle-aged man in good health.

The rearrangement joins TRBV19 to TRBJ1-4; no clear D gene. V was cut by 0 bases and J by 9 bases, with 8 bases left in between. The CDR3 length is 13 residues. Germline values: CDR1 LNHDA, CDR2 SQIVND (reference sequence). The CDR3 sequence: CASSIDREKKLFF. The CDR3, as DNA: TGTGCCAGTAGTATAGATCGGGAAAAAAAACTGTTTTTT.

The chain links TRBV19 to TRBJ1-6; the match to TRBD1 covers 8 bases. The CDR3 is 13 residues long. Per germline, CDR1 LNHDA and CDR2 SQIVND (reference sequence). Trimming at V came to 5 bases and at J to 13 bases, leaving 7 bases not matched to a gene. CDR3 in amino acids: CASSSQDRVPLHF. In DNA, the CDR3 is TGTGCCAGTAGTTCGCAGGACAGGGTTCCCCTCCACTTT.

The rearrangement links TRBV25-1 to TRBJ1-6; 8 bases fit TRBD1. The V gene end was trimmed by 10 bases and the J gene end by 9 bases; junction bases not matched to a gene: 11. The CDR3 runs to 14 residues. Germline-derived CDR1 and CDR2 are MGHDK and SYGVNS. CDR3 nucleotides: TGTGCCACCGCGGGGCAGGGGGCTAGTTCACCCCTCCACTTT. Its protein product is CATAGQGASSPLHF. Supplemented by reference TRBV25-1 and TRBJ1-6, the full variable domain reads EADIYQTPRYLVIGTGKKITLECSQTMGHDKMYWYQQDPGMELHLIHYSYGVNSTEKGDLSSESTVSRIRTEHFPLTLESARPSHTSQYLCATAGQGASSPLHFGNGTRLTVT.

This clone has just a few counts. The chain has TRBV7-9 and TRBJ1-1; D might be TRBD1 (5 bases). The CDR3 has 13 residues. The V end lost 8 bases, the J end lost 1 base, and 11 bases lay between the germline ends. Germline-derived CDR1 and CDR2 are SEHNR and FQNEAQ (reference sequence). The CDR3 coding sequence is TGTGCCAGCGGCCACACAGGGAACACTGAAGCTTTCTTT. This codes for CASGHTGNTEAFF. Combining the CDR3 with reference TRBV7-9 and TRBJ1-1 gives the whole variable domain DTGVSQNPRHKITKRGQNVTFRCDPISEHNRLYWYRQTLGQGPEFLTYFQNEAQLEKSRLLSDRFSAERPKGSFSTLEIQRTEQGDSAMYLCASGHTGNTEAFFGQGTRLTVV.

The V gene is TRBV29-1, the J gene TRBJ1-2, with 10 bases matching TRBD1. This CDR3 has 15 residues. The germline CDR1 and CDR2 sequences are SQVTM and ANQGSEA. Germline trimming cut 5 bases from V and 7 bases from J; bases unmatched to any gene: 13. This chain's CDR3 is CSVPGQGNRFGGYTF. The CDR3 bases are TGCAGCGTTCCGGGACAGGGGAATCGTTTTGGTGGCTACACCTTC.

This chain connects TRBV5-8 to TRBJ2-3; D call uncertain. V lost 4 bases to trimming and J lost 1 base, with 13 bases between them. Germline-derived CDR1 and CDR2 are SGHTS and YDEGEE. The CDR3 is made up of 15 amino acids. The CDR3 protein is CASSQLDGRTDTQYF. CDR3 nucleotide sequence: TGTGCCAGCAGCCAGTTAGATGGACGCACAGATACGCAGTATTTT.

V gene TRBV7-2 combines with J gene TRBJ1-1, with D hard to call. The germline gives CDR1 SGHTA, CDR2 FQGNSA. The CDR3 length is 14 residues. The germline V and J ends were trimmed by 3 bases and 2 bases, with 10 bases remaining between them. The CDR3 protein is CASSFVQDNTEAFF. In DNA, the CDR3 is TGTGCCAGCAGCTTCGTTCAGGATAACACTGAAGCTTTCTTT.

The CDR3 sequence is CASSLPGTSFYNEQFF. The CDR3 DNA reads as TGTGCCAGCAGCTTACCCGGGACTAGCTTTTACAATGAGCAGTTCTTC. The chain carries TRBV7-8 and TRBJ2-1; 9 nucleotides align to TRBD2. The germline V gene has CDR1 SGHVS and CDR2 FQNEAQ. The V and J ends lost 2 bases and 4 bases, in that order; junction bases with no gene match: 6. This CDR3 is built from 16 residues. Variable domain in full (rest from reference TRBV7-8 and TRBJ2-1): GAGVSQSPRYKVAKRGQDVALRCDPISGHVSLFWYQQALGQGPEFLTYFQNEAQLDKSGLPSDRFFAERPEGSVSTLKIQRTQQEDSAVYLCASSLPGTSFYNEQFFGPGTRLTVL.

Here the CDR3 DNA reads TGTGCCAGCAGTTACAGTATGGGATATGGCTACACCTTC. It encodes CASSYSMGYGYTF. The chain recombines TRBV6-2 or TRBV6-3 with TRBJ1-2; D is undetermined. Germline assignment: CDR1 MNHEY and CDR2 SVGEGT. Deletions cut 2 bases from V and 5 bases from J, with 9 bases between. This CDR3 spans 13 amino acids.

The genes are TRBV6-6 and TRBJ2-7, with 11 bases matching TRBD2. Per the germline V gene, CDR1 is MNHNY and CDR2 is SVGAGI (reference sequence). V shed 5 bases and J 1 base; nucleotides not matched to a gene: 4. This CDR3 contains 15 residues. The CDR3 DNA sequence: TGTGCCAGCAGTGGAACTAGCGGGGGATCCTACGAGCAGTACTTC. It encodes CASSGTSGGSYEQYF.

This clone turned up a few times. The chain links TRBV19 to TRBJ1-5, with TRBD1 as a possible D gene (5 bases). Trimming left V 6 bases short and J 4 bases short, with 16 bases between. Germline V lookup: CDR1 LNHDA, CDR2 SQIVND (reference sequence). The CDR3 runs 15 residues. Here the CDR3 reads CASRKGSVENQPQHF. Written as DNA, the CDR3 is TGTGCCAGTAGGAAGGGGAGTGTGGAGAATCAGCCCCAGCATTTT.

This sequence joins TRBV5-6 and TRBJ2-3; D is possibly TRBD2 (5 bases). Trimming pared 1 base from V and 3 bases from J, leaving 12 bases between. The CDR3 has 15 residues. Germline CDR1 reads SGHDT; CDR2 reads YYEEEE. CDR3 sequence reads: CASSLLAGLTDTQYF. In DNA form, the CDR3 reads TGTGCCAGCAGCTTGTTGGCGGGCTTGACAGATACGCAGTATTTT.

This clone has only a few counts. The chain is built from TRBV5-6 and TRBJ1-1, with a tentative D call TRBD1 (5 bases). From germline, CDR1 is SGHDT and CDR2 YYEEEE. The CDR3 has 16 residues. The germline V and J ends were trimmed by 0 bases and 6 bases, with 18 bases remaining between them. The CDR3 DNA sequence: TGTGCCAGCAGCTTGGATGTAGGCAGGGTAACCCCTGAAGCTTTCTTT. Amino acid sequence: CASSLDVGRVTPEAFF.

The chain couples TRBV27 to TRBJ2-1; unclear D gene. The V end was cut by 0 bases, the J end by 6 bases, with 12 bases between. Germline CDR1 and CDR2: MNHEY and SMNVEV (reference sequence). CDR3 size: 15 residues. The CDR3 is CASSLSPGPGNEQFF. The CDR3 coding sequence is TGTGCCAGCAGTTTATCGCCCGGCCCAGGCAATGAGCAGTTCTTC.

The chain couples TRBV27 to TRBJ1-5; no reliable D call. Germline CDR1 is MNHEY and CDR2 is SMNVEV (reference sequence). Between the trimmed V and J ends, which lost 3 bases and 15 bases, there was a span of 15 bases. CDR3 size: 12 residues. The DNA of the CDR3 is TGTGCCAGCAGTTTGTGGGCTCCCCAGCGGCATTTT. Translation: CASSLWAPQRHF.

This chain uses TRBV7-2 with TRBJ2-2, with TRBD2 as a possible D gene (6 bases). The CDR3 covers 15 residues. Germline-derived CDR1 and CDR2 are SGHTA and FQGNSA. V dropped 0 bases and J dropped 1 base, with 6 bases sitting between them. The CDR3 sequence is CASSLAGGNTGELFF. The CDR3 region has the DNA TGTGCCAGCAGCTTAGCGGGGGGGAACACCGGGGAGCTGTTTTTT.

The J gene is TRBJ2-3, the V gene TRBV7-3; 7 nucleotides line up with TRBD2. Germline V lookup: CDR1 SGHTA, CDR2 FQGTGA. The CDR3 consists of 16 residues. V dropped 5 bases and J dropped 3; count of bases not matched to a gene: 11. The CDR3 bases are TGTGCCAGCAGCCCAACCAGGGAGGGCGTAACAGATACGCAGTATTTT. Its protein product is CASSPTREGVTDTQYF.

This clone has a handful of counts. The chain couples TRBV3-1 (or the pseudogene TRBV3-2) to TRBJ1-2; a weak D match, TRBD1 (5 bases). The CDR3 is made up of 14 amino acids. In germline, CDR1 is LGHDT, CDR2 YNNKEL (reference sequence). Between the trimmed V and J ends, which lost 4 bases and 8 bases, there was a span of 17 bases. Here the CDR3 reads CASSPQQGRGGYTF. The CDR3 DNA is TGTGCCAGCAGCCCCCAGCAGGGCAGAGGGGGCTACACCTTC.

The rearrangement joins TRBV11-2 to TRBJ1-2; TRBD1 matches 10 bases. CDR3 length equals 14 residues. V gave up 6 bases and J gave up 4 bases; unmatched junction bases: 5. The germline V gene encodes CDR1 SGHAT and CDR2 FQNNGV. CDR3 nucleotide sequence: TGTGCCAGCAGGCCGGGACAGGGGTCCTATGGCTACACCTTC. Encoded protein: CASRPGQGSYGYTF.

DNA for the CDR3: TGTGCCAGCAGCCCGAACCGGGACTATAGCACAGATACGCAGTATTTT. Translating it yields CASSPNRDYSTDTQYF. The chain is built from TRBV3-1 (or the pseudogene TRBV3-2) and TRBJ2-3; TRBD2 matches at 7 bases. Trimming removed 4 bases from V and 0 bases from J; junction bases left unmatched: 7. The CDR3 length is 16 residues. CDR1 LGHDT and CDR2 YNNKEL come from the germline V gene (reference sequence).

The table lists this clone with a count of one. The DNA of the CDR3 is TGTGCCACCAGTGATCCTACACGAACTGATAGCAATCAGCCCCAGCATTTT. Protein product: CATSDPTRTDSNQPQHF. The chain recombines TRBV24-1 with TRBJ1-5; the D is unclear. Germline CDR1 KGHDR, CDR2 SFDVKD. CDR3 length: 17 residues. The germline V and J ends were trimmed by 3 bases and 0 bases, with 14 bases remaining between them.

This chain joins TRBV25-1 and TRBJ1-3, with TRBD1 as a possible D gene (5 bases). The CDR3 contains 14 residues. V lost 3 bases and J lost 0, with 6 bases in between. Germline lookup yields CDR1 MGHDK and CDR2 SYGVNS. CDR3 loop: CASSETASGNTIYF. For the CDR3, the DNA is TGTGCCAGCAGTGAGACAGCCTCTGGAAACACCATATATTTT.

This clone showed up just once. Written as DNA, the CDR3 is TGTGCCAGCAGCTTACAGCCAGGAGGGGAGCTGTTTTTT. Translated, it gives CASSLQPGGELFF. The chain recombines TRBV7-2 with TRBJ2-2; D is unresolved. Looked up from germline, CDR1 is SGHTA and CDR2 is FQGNSA. The V gene lost 2 bases and the J gene lost 8 bases, with 9 bases spanning the gap. The CDR3 is 13 amino acids.